The present T cell receptor beta chain was sequenced within a study of cytomegalovirus exposure and HLA in healthy donors. In this sample, this clone turned up a few times. PCR employed 60 Vbeta and 13 Jbeta primers. Measured with immunoSEQ multiplex PCR; TCRdb has only the in-frame clones, and not every one. The repertoire includes roughly 95,000 clones, 76% of them detected once, and roughly 5.4% sits in the top ten. The CDR3 runs 16 residues. Trimming took off 3 bases at V and 5 bases at J, with 16 bases between the two ends. Germline V gene data show CDR1 as LGHNA and CDR2 as YNFKEQ. This chain links TRBV4-2 with TRBJ1-4, with D possibly TRBD1 on 5 matching bases. Material for sequencing was PBMCs. This sequence was found in a man aged 25 to 40 in good health and CMV-seropositive. CDR3 bases: TGTGCCAGCAGCCACGGGGACGGGGGGGGAAATGAAAAACTGTTTTTT. As protein: CASSHGDGGGNEKLFF.